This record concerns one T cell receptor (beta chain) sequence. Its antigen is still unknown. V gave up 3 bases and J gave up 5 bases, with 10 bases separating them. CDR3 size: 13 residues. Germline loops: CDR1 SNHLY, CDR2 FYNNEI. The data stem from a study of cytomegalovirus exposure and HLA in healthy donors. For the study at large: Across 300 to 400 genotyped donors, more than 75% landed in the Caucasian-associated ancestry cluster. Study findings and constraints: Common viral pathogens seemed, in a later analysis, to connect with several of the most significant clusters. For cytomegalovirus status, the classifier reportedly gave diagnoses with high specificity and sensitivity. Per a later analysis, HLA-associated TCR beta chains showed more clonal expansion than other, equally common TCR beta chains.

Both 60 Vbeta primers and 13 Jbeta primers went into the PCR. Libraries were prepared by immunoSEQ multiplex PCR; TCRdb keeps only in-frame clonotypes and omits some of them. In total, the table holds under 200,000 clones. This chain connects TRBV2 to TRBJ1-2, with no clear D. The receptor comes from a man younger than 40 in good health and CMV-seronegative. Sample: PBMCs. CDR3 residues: CASSERSLYGYTF. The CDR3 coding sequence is TGTGCCAGCAGTGAGAGGTCGCTTTATGGCTACACCTTC.